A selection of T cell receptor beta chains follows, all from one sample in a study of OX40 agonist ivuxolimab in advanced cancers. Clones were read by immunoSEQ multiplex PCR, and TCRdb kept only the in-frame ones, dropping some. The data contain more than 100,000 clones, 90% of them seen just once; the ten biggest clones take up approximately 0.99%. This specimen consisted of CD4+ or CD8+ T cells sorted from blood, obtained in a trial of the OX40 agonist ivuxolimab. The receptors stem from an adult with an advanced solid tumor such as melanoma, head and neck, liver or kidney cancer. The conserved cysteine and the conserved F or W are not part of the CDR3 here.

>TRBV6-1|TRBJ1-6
ASRLDRGNSPLH
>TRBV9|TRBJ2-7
ASSGGQGPYEQY
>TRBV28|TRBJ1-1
ASSFEEAF
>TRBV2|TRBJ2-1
ASISRFASGNEQF
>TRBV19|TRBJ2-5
ASSIPAGGTKTQY
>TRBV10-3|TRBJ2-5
AISDSSKKETQY
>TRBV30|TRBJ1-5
AWSVLTGRQPQH
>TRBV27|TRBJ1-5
ASSLQQVDNQPQH
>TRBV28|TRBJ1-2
ASKLQGALGNYGYT
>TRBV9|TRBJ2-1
ASSVGEGTRDPRQF
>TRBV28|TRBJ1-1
ASRQINTEAF
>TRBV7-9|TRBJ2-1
ASSLGAGGVRNEQF
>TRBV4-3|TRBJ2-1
ASSQGLLAEAHEQF
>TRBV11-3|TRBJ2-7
ASSRGQQYEQY
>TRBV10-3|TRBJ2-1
AISESTRGNEQF
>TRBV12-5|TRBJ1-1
ASGLGGANTEAF
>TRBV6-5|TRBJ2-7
ASRPGQALSYEQY
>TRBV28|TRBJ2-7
ASGTSQRDPYEQY
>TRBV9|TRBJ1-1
ASSVGLGRDAEAF
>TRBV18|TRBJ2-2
ASSPPGAGELF
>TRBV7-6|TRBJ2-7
ASSSSGSSYEQY
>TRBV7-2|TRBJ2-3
ASSPTGGQGWITDTQY
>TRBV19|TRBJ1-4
ASSTFRGEKLF
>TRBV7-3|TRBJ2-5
ASSGNHQETQY
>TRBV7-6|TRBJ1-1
ASSSPSGVAEAF
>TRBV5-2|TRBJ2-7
ASSPIPGTSGRSSYEQY
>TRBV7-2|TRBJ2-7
ASSNSMGSRPQY
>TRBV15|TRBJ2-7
ATSSPGGGHPYEQY
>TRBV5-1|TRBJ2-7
ASGPAVQTYEQY
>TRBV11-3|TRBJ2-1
ASSLSVRTSTRHEQF
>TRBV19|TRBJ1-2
ASSTVGGQAYGYT
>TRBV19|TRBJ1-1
ASSTQPGGASEAF
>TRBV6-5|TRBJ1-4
ASSYSNRGHHEKLF
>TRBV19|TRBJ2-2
ASTPGAGVATGELF
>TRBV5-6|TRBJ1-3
ASSLRSSGNTIY
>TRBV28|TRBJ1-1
ASSLAIANTEAF
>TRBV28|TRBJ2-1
ASSHRGASAYNEQF
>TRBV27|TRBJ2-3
ASSSASGGTQY
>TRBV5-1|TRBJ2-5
ASSLGGQETQY
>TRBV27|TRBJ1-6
ASSQGYSPLH
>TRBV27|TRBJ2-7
ASASPLTSEQY